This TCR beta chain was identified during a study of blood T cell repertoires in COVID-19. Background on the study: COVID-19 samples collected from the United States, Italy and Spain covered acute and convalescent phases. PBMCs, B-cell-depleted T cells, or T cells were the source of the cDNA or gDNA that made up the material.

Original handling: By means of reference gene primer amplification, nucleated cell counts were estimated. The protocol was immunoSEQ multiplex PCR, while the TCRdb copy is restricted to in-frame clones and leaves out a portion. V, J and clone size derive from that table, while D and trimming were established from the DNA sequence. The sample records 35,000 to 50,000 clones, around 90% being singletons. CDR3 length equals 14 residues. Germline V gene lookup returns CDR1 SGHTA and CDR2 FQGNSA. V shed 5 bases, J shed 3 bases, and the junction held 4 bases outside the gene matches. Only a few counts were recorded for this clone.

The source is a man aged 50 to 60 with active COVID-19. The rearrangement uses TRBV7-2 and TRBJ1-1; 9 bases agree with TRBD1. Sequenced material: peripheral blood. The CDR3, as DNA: TGTGCCAGCAGCCAGGGACAGGGCCACACTGAAGCTTTCTTT. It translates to CASSQGQGHTEAFF.